A selection of T cell receptor beta chains follows, all from one sample in a study of shared clonotypes between healthy human individuals. Sequencing was performed with immunoSEQ multiplex PCR; in TCRdb, only in-frame clones are kept and a portion is missing. This table has roughly 2.2 million clones, less than 95% appearing once. The sample was naive CD4+ T cells from PBMCs. Receptors were obtained from a man between 18 and 29 years old in good health. Some clones in this sample may be carry-over from other donors' samples. Each CDR3 is given with its conserved first and last residue. Each record gives: clone size, J gene, V gene, D gene, CDR3 DNA, CDR3 protein. D genes are given only for firm matches. Rows may omit the clone size; those that give it use once, few, many or a size class.

size: -
J: TRBJ1-3
V: TRBV5-1
D: -
DNA: TGCGCCAGCAGCTTGGTTTCCTCTGGGAACACCATATATTTT
CDR3: CASSLVSSGNTIYF

size: -
J: TRBJ2-5
V: TRBV27
D: -
DNA: TGTGCCAGCAGTACGGGGTTCTTCATGTCCCAGTACTTC
CDR3: CASSTGFFMSQYF

size: -
J: TRBJ1-2
V: TRBV7-8
D: -
DNA: TGTGCCAGCAGCTATGGGACGGCAGATGGCTACACCTTC
CDR3: CASSYGTADGYTF

size: few
J: TRBJ2-7
V: TRBV28
D: TRBD1
DNA: TGTGCCAGCAGTTTCCGCTCGGCAGGGGGTTTCTACGAGCAGTACTTC
CDR3: CASSFRSAGGFYEQYF

size: -
J: TRBJ1-1
V: TRBV18
D: -
DNA: TGTGCCAGCTCACCACTTCAGGCTGACACTGAAGCTTTCTTT
CDR3: CASSPLQADTEAFF

size: -
J: TRBJ1-1
V: TRBV6-5
D: TRBD1
DNA: TGTGCCAGCAGCCAGGGGGCTAGGGTCGACACTGAAGCTTTCTTT
CDR3: CASSQGARVDTEAFF

size: -
J: TRBJ2-5
V: TRBV5-1
D: -
DNA: TGCGCCAGCGGGTCAGGGCAAGAGACCCAGTACTTC
CDR3: CASGSGQETQYF

size: -
J: TRBJ2-3
V: TRBV6-6
D: -
DNA: TGTGCCAGCAGTTACTCGAGTAGCACAGATACGCAGTATTTT
CDR3: CASSYSSSTDTQYF

size: -
J: TRBJ1-1
V: TRBV29-1
D: -
DNA: TGCAGCGTTGAAGTCCCAGGTAGAGCTTTCTTT
CDR3: CSVEVPGRAFF

size: -
J: TRBJ2-7
V: TRBV7-9
D: -
DNA: TGTGCCAGCAGCTTCGGCAGGGCCTACGAGCAGTACTTC
CDR3: CASSFGRAYEQYF

size: -
J: TRBJ1-1
V: TRBV4-1
D: -
DNA: TGCGCCAGCAGCCAATTTGCGTTGAACACTGAAGCTTTCTTT
CDR3: CASSQFALNTEAFF

size: -
J: TRBJ1-2
V: TRBV1
D: -
DNA: TGCACCAGCAGCCCTAACAATAGCGGGAGAGCGCCTTGCCCATCTAACTATGGCTACACCTTC
CDR3: CTSSPNNSGRAPCPSNYGYTF

size: -
J: TRBJ1-5
V: TRBV6-5
D: -
DNA: TGTGCCAGCAGTTCCTCAGGGAGTGGCAATCAGCCCCAGCATTTT
CDR3: CASSSSGSGNQPQHF

size: -
J: TRBJ2-5
V: TRBV28
D: TRBD2
DNA: TGTGCCAGCAGTTTGTCCGGGACTAGCGGGGTCTTGGAGACCCAGTACTTC
CDR3: CASSLSGTSGVLETQYF

size: -
J: TRBJ2-3
V: TRBV19
D: TRBD2
DNA: TGTGCCAGTAGTACGACTAGCGGCACAGATACGCAGTATTTT
CDR3: CASSTTSGTDTQYF

size: -
J: TRBJ2-1
V: TRBV7-2
D: -
DNA: TGTGCCAGCAGCCCGCGAGAACACGTCGACAATGAGCAGTTCTTC
CDR3: CASSPREHVDNEQFF

size: -
J: TRBJ2-7
V: TRBV2
D: -
DNA: TGTGCCAGCATGGGCGGAGCCGGCTCCTACGAGCAGTACTTC
CDR3: CASMGGAGSYEQYF

size: -
J: TRBJ1-4
V: TRBV11-2
D: -
DNA: TGTGCCAGCAGCTTAATAGGGGAGGGGAATGAAAAACTGTTTTTT
CDR3: CASSLIGEGNEKLFF

size: -
J: TRBJ2-5
V: TRBV18
D: -
DNA: TGTGCCAGCTCACCACCTGGGCGGGGAAACCAAGAGACCCAGTACTTC
CDR3: CASSPPGRGNQETQYF

size: -
J: TRBJ1-1
V: TRBV2
D: -
DNA: TGTGCCAGCAGTCTCGGGACGGCGAACACTGAAGCTTTCTTT
CDR3: CASSLGTANTEAFF

size: -
J: TRBJ2-7
V: TRBV30
D: -
DNA: TGTGCCTGGAGTACAGACTACTACGAGCAGTACTTC
CDR3: CAWSTDYYEQYF

size: -
J: TRBJ1-5
V: TRBV6-6
D: -
DNA: TGTGCCAGCAGTTTGTCGGTGAATCAGCCCCAGCATTTT
CDR3: CASSLSVNQPQHF

size: -
J: TRBJ1-1
V: TRBV9
D: -
DNA: TGTGCCAGCAGCGCCACTGGATACACTGAAGCTTTCTTT
CDR3: CASSATGYTEAFF

size: -
J: TRBJ2-3
V: TRBV9
D: TRBD2
DNA: TGTGCCAGCAGCGGACTACATCCTAACCTAGCGGGCAGCACAGATACGCAGTATTTT
CDR3: CASSGLHPNLAGSTDTQYF

size: -
J: TRBJ2-5
V: TRBV9
D: -
DNA: TGTGCCAGCAGCGTAGGAGTTTTGGGAGAGACCCAGTACTTC
CDR3: CASSVGVLGETQYF

size: -
J: TRBJ2-3
V: TRBV20-1
D: -
DNA: TGCAGTGAACAAACTACGGATACGCAGTATTTT
CDR3: CSEQTTDTQYF

size: -
J: TRBJ1-2
V: TRBV18
D: -
DNA: TGTGCCAGCTCACCGGGAGTGGCTAACTATGGCTACACCTTC
CDR3: CASSPGVANYGYTF

size: once
J: TRBJ2-3
V: TRBV4-2
D: TRBD2
DNA: TGTGCCAGCAGCCAGGAACTAGCGGGAGGTACAGATACGCAGTATTTT
CDR3: CASSQELAGGTDTQYF

size: -
J: TRBJ2-7
V: TRBV28
D: -
DNA: TGTGCCAGCAGCAGTGCGGGCCGAGCTTGGGACGAGCAGTACTTC
CDR3: CASSSAGRAWDEQYF

size: -
J: TRBJ1-1
V: TRBV28
D: TRBD1
DNA: TGTGCCAGCAGTTTAATCCAGGGGGCCGCTGAAGCTTTCTTT
CDR3: CASSLIQGAAEAFF

size: -
J: TRBJ2-5
V: TRBV7-9
D: -
DNA: TGTGCCAGCAGCGTCGTTAGGCTAGGCCAAGAGACCCAGTACTTC
CDR3: CASSVVRLGQETQYF